These 14 T cell receptor beta chains originate from one sample sequenced in a study of CD4 T cells in relation to SARS-CoV-2 and coronaviruses. The unexposed donors gave CD4+ T cells in about 2010-2019, prior to COVID-19. After 10 to 11 days of culture, CD4+ T cells were isolated. Clones were sequenced by immunoSEQ multiplex PCR, and TCRdb holds only the in-frame ones, with some missing. Here the sample spans 20,000 to 25,000 clones, less than 85% being singletons. Which antigens these TCRs recognize remains unknown. Sequenced material: CD4+ T cells from PBMCs, cultured in vitro. These receptors came from a human donor in good health.

The CDR3 region is CATQTGDSYEQYF. In DNA form, the CDR3 reads TGTGCCACCCAGACAGGGGACTCCTACGAGCAGTACTTC. The V and J genes are TRBV28 and TRBJ2-7; 8 nucleotides align to TRBD1. Germline trimming cut 10 bases from V and 0 bases from J; bases unmatched to any gene: 5. CDR3 length: 13 residues. Germline V gene lookup returns CDR1 MDHEN and CDR2 SYDVKM.

This chain uses TRBV27 with TRBJ2-2; TRBD1 matches 9 bases. The germline V gene has CDR1 MNHEY and CDR2 SMNVEV (reference sequence). V lost 7 bases and J lost 5; bases outside the gene matches: 8. The length of the CDR3 is 15 residues. CDR3 sequence (DNA): TGTGCCAGCACGGGACAGGGAGTCGGTACCGGGGAGCTGTTTTTT. Protein: CASTGQGVGTGELFF.

CDR3 protein: CASSATSGRTYEQYF. CDR3 bases: TGTGCCAGCAGTGCCACTAGCGGGAGAACCTACGAGCAGTACTTC. The chain joins TRBV25-1 to TRBJ2-7; 11 bases match TRBD2. From germline, CDR1 is MGHDK and CDR2 SYGVNS. J was trimmed by 2 bases and V by 4 bases; bases with no gene match: 4. The CDR3 is 15 residues long.

V and J are TRBV7-2 and TRBJ1-5; the D is unclear. Trimming pared 1 base from V and 3 bases from J, leaving 4 bases between. The CDR3 contains 13 residues. Germline CDR1 SGHTA, CDR2 FQGNSA. The CDR3 region is CASSLDPNQPQHF. The CDR3 DNA sequence: TGTGCCAGCAGCTTAGATCCCAATCAGCCCCAGCATTTT.

The rearrangement uses TRBV5-6 and TRBJ2-7, with D unresolved. Deletions cut 6 bases from V and 2 bases from J, with 21 bases between. This CDR3 is 16 amino acids long. CDR1 SGHDT and CDR2 YYEEEE come from the germline V gene. The CDR3 nucleotides are TGTGCCAGCACCATCCGTTATTCGGCCTACACCTACGAGCAGTACTTC. Its translation: CASTIRYSAYTYEQYF.

For the CDR3, the DNA is TGTGCCACCAGTGATACAGGGGCCTCCTACGAGCAGTACTTC. It encodes CATSDTGASYEQYF. The J gene is TRBJ2-7, the V gene TRBV24-1, with 7 positions matching TRBD1. Germline-derived CDR1 and CDR2 are KGHDR and SFDVKD. There are 14 residues in the CDR3. V trimming: 3 bases; J trimming: 0 bases; junction bases outside the gene matches: 1.

The chain is built from TRBV3-1 (or the pseudogene TRBV3-2) and TRBJ1-5; D gene uncertain. The CDR3 has 15 residues. The V and J ends lost 0 bases and 4 bases respectively, with 10 bases between them. CDR1 LGHDT and CDR2 YNNKEL come from the germline V gene (reference sequence). In DNA, the CDR3 is TGTGCCAGCAGCCAAGATCTCACAGTTAATCAGCCCCAGCATTTT. Translating gives CASSQDLTVNQPQHF.

The rearrangement joins TRBV25-1 to TRBJ2-5; D is undetermined. CDR3 size: 13 residues. The germline V and J ends were trimmed by 3 bases and 1 base, with 6 bases remaining between them. Germline-derived CDR1 and CDR2 are MGHDK and SYGVNS. The CDR3 reads CASSDLGQETQYF. The CDR3 DNA is TGTGCCAGCAGTGATTTGGGCCAAGAGACCCAGTACTTC.

The chain is built from TRBV27 and TRBJ1-2; 9 bases map to TRBD1. Germline V gene sequence: CDR1 MNHEY, CDR2 SMNVEV (reference sequence). V lost 2 bases and J lost 6; bases outside the gene matches: 4. The CDR3 runs 14 residues. The CDR3 here is CASSLRGTGHGYTF. The CDR3 DNA is TGTGCCAGCAGTTTACGCGGGACAGGGCATGGCTACACCTTC.

CDR3 protein: CATSEGGTAYGYTF. The CDR3 bases are TGTGCCACCAGTGAGGGTGGCACCGCCTATGGCTACACCTTC. The rearrangement links TRBV24-1 to TRBJ1-2; D is ambiguous. This CDR3 is 14 amino acids long. Looked up from germline, CDR1 is KGHDR and CDR2 is SFDVKD. The V and J ends lost 4 bases and 4 bases respectively, with 12 bases between them.

Only one count was recorded for this clone. This chain connects TRBV19 to TRBJ2-7; D may correspond to TRBD1 or TRBD2 (5 bases each). The CDR3 has 15 residues. The V gene lost 3 bases and the J gene lost 5 bases, with 17 bases spanning the gap. Germline V gene data show CDR1 as LNHDA and CDR2 as SQIVND (reference sequence). The CDR3 sequence is CASSINGEGYHEQYF. In DNA form, the CDR3 reads TGTGCCAGTAGTATCAATGGAGAGGGGTACCACGAGCAGTACTTC.

The chain couples TRBV12-3 or TRBV12-4 to TRBJ1-2, with unresolved D. The CDR3 covers 13 residues. V was cut by 2 bases and J by 1 base, with 5 bases left in between. CDR3 DNA sequence: TGTGCCAGCAGTTTAAACAATAACTATGGCTACACCTTC. Amino acid sequence: CASSLNNNYGYTF.

The chain uses TRBV9 and TRBJ1-2; D call uncertain. The CDR3 is made up of 13 amino acids. CDR1 and CDR2 (germline): SGDLS, YYNGEE. Between the trimmed V and J ends, which lost 2 bases and 6 bases, there was a span of 11 bases. The CDR3 region is CASSVLDGDGYTF. The CDR3 DNA reads TGTGCCAGCAGCGTGTTGGACGGAGATGGCTACACCTTC.

This chain links TRBV5-1 with TRBJ1-1; D is ambiguous. V was shortened by 0 bases and J by 4 bases, with 10 bases between the two germline ends. The CDR3 has 14 amino acids. Germline CDR1 reads SGHRS; CDR2 reads YFSETQ. The CDR3, as DNA: TGCGCCAGCAGCTTGGGAGGTAGGTCCACTGAAGCTTTCTTT. It is translated as CASSLGGRSTEAFF.